A selection of T cell receptor beta chains follows, all from one sample in a study of shared clonotypes between healthy human individuals. The data were produced by immunoSEQ multiplex PCR, yet TCRdb's version contains in-frame clones alone and is incomplete. Of over a million clones listed, about 77% are singletons. Sequenced input: memory CD4+ T cells sorted from blood. The receptor source for this set is a man aged 18-30 years in good health. Each CDR3 is given with its conserved first and last residue. D genes are given only for firm matches. Size values are once, few and many counts, or a class for expanded clones, and some rows have none.

D,V,J,size,length,DNA,CDR3
NA,TRBV5-4,TRBJ2-3,NA,15,TGTGCCAGCAGCTTGCGGCAGGGCGGGACAGATACGCAGTATTTT,CASSLRQGGTDTQYF
NA,TRBV2,TRBJ2-3,few,11,TGTGCCAGCAGTGAGGCAGATACGCAGTATTTT,CASSEADTQYF
NA,TRBV2,TRBJ1-1,NA,14,TGTGCCAGCAGTCTATATCAGGTACGCAGTGAAGCTTTCTTT,CASSLYQVRSEAFF
NA,TRBV13,TRBJ2-7,NA,14,TGTGCCAGCAGCTTTCGAGCGGGCGCTTACGAGCAGTACTTC,CASSFRAGAYEQYF
TRBD1,TRBV30,TRBJ1-6,NA,18,TGTGCCTGGGACGGGACAGGCGGCTTGAGCTCCTATAATTCACCCCTCCACTTT,CAWDGTGGLSSYNSPLHF
TRBD2,TRBV10-3,TRBJ2-5,once,12,TGTGCCATCGGCGGCGGGGGTGAGACCCAGTACTTC,CAIGGGGETQYF
NA,TRBV7-2,TRBJ2-1,NA,15,TGTGCCAGCAGCTTAGCGCCCGGCTGGGAGAATGAGCAGTTCTTC,CASSLAPGWENEQFF
NA,TRBV27,TRBJ2-2,few,15,TGTGCCAGCAGTTACGGGACTCCTAGATTCGGGGAGCTGTTTTTT,CASSYGTPRFGELFF
TRBD1,TRBV4-1,TRBJ2-3,NA,16,TGCGCCAGCAGCCTGCCTCGGGGACAGGTATTAGATACGCAGTATTTT,CASSLPRGQVLDTQYF
TRBD2,TRBV30,TRBJ2-1,NA,13,TGTGCCTGGAGTGGGACTAGCGGGGGTGGGGAGTTCTTC,CAWSGTSGGGEFF
NA,TRBV2,TRBJ1-5,NA,15,TGTGCCAGCAGTGACGAGGGGGGGAGCAATCAGCCCCAGCATTTT,CASSDEGGSNQPQHF
NA,TRBV2,TRBJ2-5,NA,14,TGTGCCAGCAAAGGCTCCGGGGCGATGGAGACCCAGTACTTC,CASKGSGAMETQYF
TRBD1,TRBV6-1,TRBJ2-1,NA,13,TGTGCCAGCAGCCGGGACAGCTACAATGAGCAGTTCTTC,CASSRDSYNEQFF
TRBD2,TRBV4-3,TRBJ2-1,NA,16,TGCGCCAGCAGCCAAACAGGCCAGCGGGGGAACAATGAGCAGTTCTTC,CASSQTGQRGNNEQFF
TRBD1,TRBV30,TRBJ1-5,few,14,TGTGCCTGGAACGTCGGACAGGGGAGGCAGCCCCAGCATTTT,CAWNVGQGRQPQHF
NA,TRBV5-1,TRBJ2-7,NA,14,TGCGCCAGCAGCTCCGGGATAGAACCCTACGAGCAGTACTTC,CASSSGIEPYEQYF
TRBD1,TRBV5-5,TRBJ1-6,NA,14,TGTGCCAGCAGCTTGGGGACAGGGTTATCACCCCTCCACTTT,CASSLGTGLSPLHF
TRBD2,TRBV6-1,TRBJ2-1,NA,15,TGTGCCACCACCTGGACTAGCGGGGGGGACAATGAGCAGTTCTTC,CATTWTSGGDNEQFF
NA,TRBV10-3,TRBJ1-5,NA,14,TGTGCCATCAGTGCCCGGACAGGCAATCAGCCCCAGCATTTT,CAISARTGNQPQHF
NA,TRBV5-1,TRBJ2-7,once,14,TGCGCCAGCAGCTTTGATAGCGCCTCCTACGAGCAGTACTTC,CASSFDSASYEQYF
TRBD1,TRBV7-6,TRBJ2-1,NA,14,TGTGCCAGCAGCCGGGGACAGGTTGGCAATGAGCAGTTCTTC,CASSRGQVGNEQFF
TRBD1,TRBV15,TRBJ1-5,NA,16,TGTGCCACCTCGCGGACAGGACAGGGCCCCAATCAGCCCCAGCATTTT,CATSRTGQGPNQPQHF
NA,TRBV11-3,TRBJ2-1,NA,14,TGTGCCAGCAGCGCCGCAGGCTCCTACAATGAGCAGTTCTTC,CASSAAGSYNEQFF
NA,TRBV7-2,TRBJ1-2,once,13,TGTGCCAGCAGCTTAGAAGGGAGGGGTGGCTACACCTTC,CASSLEGRGGYTF
TRBD1,TRBV20-1,TRBJ2-7,NA,10,TGCAGTGCTGGGACAGAAAACGTACACTTC,CSAGTENVHF
NA,TRBV6-5,TRBJ2-1,NA,14,TGTGCCAGCAGAAGCCCGGTCACTTACAATGAGCAGTTCTTC,CASRSPVTYNEQFF